The 3 T cell receptor beta chains in this list originate from one sample, sequenced in a study of preoperative IRX-2 immunotherapy in early breast cancer. The treatment denotes: preoperative locoregional IRX-2 cytokine immunotherapy. Some clones are missing from TCRdb's copy, which holds only in-frame ones; the method was immunoSEQ multiplex PCR. Of roughly 93,000 clones listed, around 86% are singletons. The sequencing used tumor tissue, collected after IRX-2 immunotherapy. These TCRs come from a human donor with breast cancer.

This clone was seen just once. The V call is TRBV19, the J call TRBJ2-3; 10 bases are shared with TRBD2. V lost 5 bases and J lost 2; bases outside the gene matches: 7. The CDR3 runs to 16 residues. Per germline, CDR1 LNHDA and CDR2 SQIVND (reference sequence). CDR3 loop: CASSAWTSGDTDTQYF. The CDR3 nucleotides read TGTGCCAGTAGTGCCTGGACTAGCGGAGACACAGATACGCAGTATTTT.

V is TRBV30 and J is TRBJ1-4, with D hard to call. Germline CDR1 is GTSNPN and CDR2 is SVGIG (reference sequence). The CDR3 length is 12 residues. V was pared by 2 bases and J by 14 bases, with 15 bases between. CDR3 bases: TGTGCCTGGAGTATCGGTGGGAGCTGGCTGTTTTTT. Translation: CAWSIGGSWLFF.

The rearrangement links TRBV5-1 to TRBJ1-2; D is ambiguous. CDR1 and CDR2 from the germline V gene are SGHRS and YFSETQ. There are 16 residues in the CDR3. Between the trimmed V and J ends, which lost 0 bases and 8 bases, there was a span of 20 bases. DNA for the CDR3: TGCGCCAGCAGCTTGGGTGGATTTCAGGTCGCTGTGGGCTACACCTTC. Translation gives CASSLGGFQVAVGYTF.